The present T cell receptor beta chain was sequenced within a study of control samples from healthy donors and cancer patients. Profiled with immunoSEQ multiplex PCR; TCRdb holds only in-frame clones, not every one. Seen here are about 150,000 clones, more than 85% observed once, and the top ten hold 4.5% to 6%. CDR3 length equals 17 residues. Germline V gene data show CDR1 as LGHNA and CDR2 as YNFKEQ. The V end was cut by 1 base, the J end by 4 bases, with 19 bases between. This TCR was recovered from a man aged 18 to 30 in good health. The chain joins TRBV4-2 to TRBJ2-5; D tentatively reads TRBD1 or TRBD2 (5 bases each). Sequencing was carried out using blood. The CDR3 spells CASSQGGSQGSLETQYF. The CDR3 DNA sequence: TGTGCCAGCAGCCAAGGAGGGTCCCAGGGTTCTTTAGAGACCCAGTACTTC.